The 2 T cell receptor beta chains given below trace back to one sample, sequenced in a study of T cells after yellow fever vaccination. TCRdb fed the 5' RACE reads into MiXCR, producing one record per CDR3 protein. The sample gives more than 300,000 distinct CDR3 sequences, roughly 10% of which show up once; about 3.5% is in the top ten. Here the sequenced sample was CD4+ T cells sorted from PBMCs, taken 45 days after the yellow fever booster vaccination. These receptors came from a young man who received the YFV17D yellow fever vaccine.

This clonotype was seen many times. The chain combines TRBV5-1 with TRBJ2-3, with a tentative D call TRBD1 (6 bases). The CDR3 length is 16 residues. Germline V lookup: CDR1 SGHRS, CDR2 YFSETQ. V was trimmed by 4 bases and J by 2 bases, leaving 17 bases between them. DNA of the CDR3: TGCGCCAGCAGCCCGGCCTGGGACAAACACACAGATACGCAGTATTTT. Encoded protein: CASSPAWDKHTDTQYF.

The CDR3, as DNA: TGTGCCACCAGTGTTGGCAGTTCGTATGAGCAGTTCTTC. Residues: CATSVGSSYEQFF. The rearrangement joins TRBV24-1 to TRBJ2-1; D remains ambiguous. Germline V CDR1 and CDR2: KGHDR, SFDVKD. The length of the CDR3 is 13 residues. Trimming pared 5 bases from V and 8 bases from J, leaving 12 bases between.